These 10 T cell receptor beta chains share one sample of origin, sequenced in a study of cytomegalovirus exposure and HLA in healthy donors. A multiplex PCR was run with 60 Vbeta primers and 13 Jbeta primers. Using immunoSEQ multiplex PCR, the repertoire was profiled, and TCRdb retains in-frame clones only, with some absent. The sample includes roughly 250,000 clones, about 80% of them seen just once. Sequencing was done on a sample of PBMCs. The receptors were sampled from a girl aged 2 to 9 in good health and CMV-seronegative.

This chain joins TRBV27 and TRBJ1-5; the match to TRBD1 covers 8 bases. The CDR3 loop spans 14 amino acids. V shed 6 bases, J shed 10 bases, and the junction held 11 bases outside the gene matches. Germline CDR1 is MNHEY and CDR2 is SMNVEV (reference sequence). The CDR3 region has the DNA TGTGCCAGCAGGGCATTGGGACAGGTGTCACCCCAGCATTTT. Translating it yields CASRALGQVSPQHF.

The chain is built from TRBV11-1 and TRBJ2-7; D may be TRBD2 (5 bases). Germline lookup yields CDR1 SGHAT and CDR2 FQDESV (reference sequence). With 6 bases removed from V and 1 base from J, the gap between germline ends came to 22 bases. CDR3 size: 17 residues. The CDR3 sequence is CASRKGLFGGVSYEQYF. CDR3 coding DNA: TGTGCCAGCAGAAAGGGCTTATTCGGAGGAGTTTCCTACGAGCAGTACTTC.

V usage is TRBV28 and J usage is TRBJ1-6; D is ambiguous. The CDR3 extends over 12 amino acids. CDR1 is MDHEN and CDR2 is SYDVKM in the germline V gene. V lost 3 bases and J 12 bases, leaving 9 bases between the germline ends. The DNA of the CDR3 is TGTGCCAGCAGTTTCACGAGTGGACCCCTCCACTTT. As protein: CASSFTSGPLHF.

This chain connects TRBV6-1 to TRBJ1-3; D gene ambiguous. Germline V gene sequence: CDR1 MNHNS, CDR2 SASEGT. V gave up 6 bases and J gave up 5 bases, with 17 bases separating them. This CDR3 spans 15 amino acids. DNA of the CDR3: TGTGCCAGCAGCGTGACTGCCAGTGCTCGAAACACCATATATTTT. This encodes CASSVTASARNTIYF.

The chain combines TRBV28 with TRBJ2-3; weak D call: TRBD2 (5 bases). There are 17 residues in the CDR3. V was pared by 4 bases and J by 2 bases, with 19 bases between. The V gene's germline CDR1 is MDHEN and CDR2 SYDVKM. The CDR3 sequence: CASSYPWASIATDTQYF. The CDR3 nucleotides are TGTGCCAGCAGTTACCCCTGGGCTAGCATCGCCACAGATACGCAGTATTTT.

The DNA of the CDR3 is TGTGCCAGCAGCCAAGGCCCCGCGGGACGGAACACAGATACGCAGTATTTT. This encodes CASSQGPAGRNTDTQYF. The V call is TRBV4-2, the J call TRBJ2-3; a weak D match, TRBD2 (6 bases). V dropped 1 base and J dropped 2 bases, with 16 bases sitting between them. The CDR3 consists of 17 residues. The V gene's germline CDR1 is LGHNA and CDR2 YNFKEQ.

The V gene is TRBV30, the J gene TRBJ1-6; no definite D call. The CDR3 extends over 15 amino acids. V lost 5 bases to trimming and J lost 8 bases, with 19 bases between them. Germline V gene sequence: CDR1 GTSNPN, CDR2 SVGIG (reference sequence). The CDR3 DNA reads TGTGCCTGGGCAGGCGGAGGTTTGGCGGATTCACCCCTCCACTTT. It specifies CAWAGGGLADSPLHF.

This clone showed up just once. The V call is TRBV2, the J call TRBJ2-5, with 8 positions matching TRBD2. V lost 4 bases to trimming and J lost 3 bases; unmatched junction nucleotides: 1. This CDR3 is 13 amino acids long. Germline V gene data show CDR1 as SNHLY and CDR2 as FYNNEI. Written as DNA, the CDR3 is TGTGCCAGCAGTGCGGGGGGGGAAGAGACCCAGTACTTC. As protein: CASSAGGEETQYF.

The chain is built from TRBV30 and TRBJ2-3; 8 bases align to TRBD2. The length of the CDR3 is 15 residues. With V trimmed by 5 bases and J by 2 bases, 9 bases remained unmatched. CDR1 is GTSNPN and CDR2 is SVGIG in the germline V gene (reference sequence). In DNA, the CDR3 is TGTGCCTGGGCCCCGGGAGGGGTCGTCACAGATACGCAGTATTTT. Translating gives CAWAPGGVVTDTQYF. Looking up the rest from reference TRBV30 and TRBJ2-3 gives the full variable domain: SQTIHQWPATLVQPVGSPLSLECTVEGTSNPNLYWYRQAAGRGLQLLFYSVGIGQISSEVPQNLSASRPQDRQFILSSKKLLLSDSGFYLCAWAPGGVVTDTQYFGPGTRLTVL.

The rearrangement links TRBV5-1 to TRBJ2-7, with D possibly matching TRBD2 (5 bases). V lost 0 bases, J lost 6 bases, and 10 bases lay in between. Germline values: CDR1 SGHRS, CDR2 YFSETQ. The CDR3 runs to 13 residues. In DNA form, the CDR3 reads TGCGCCAGCAGCTTGGCGGGAAGGTCCGAGCAGTACTTC. This translates into CASSLAGRSEQYF. The full variable domain, its missing parts supplied by reference TRBV5-1 and TRBJ2-7, is KAGVTQTPRYLIKTRGQQVTLSCSPISGHRSVSWYQQTPGQGLQFLFEYFSETQRNKGNFPGRFSGRQFSNSRSEMNVSTLELGDSALYLCASSLAGRSEQYFGPGTRLTVT.